Below, one TCR beta chain is given with its context. Its target is unknown. Reverse transcription of all isolated RNA meant that expressed TCRB transcripts were sequenced. For naive, central memory and regulatory T cell samples, reads averaged approximately 3.9 million. The repertoire was sequenced with immunoSEQ multiplex PCR; TCRdb's copy has only in-frame clones and lacks some. The sample lists almost 350,000 clones, roughly 8% occurring once. Germline CDR1 is SNHLY and CDR2 is FYNNEI. V lost 6 bases and J lost 0, with 15 bases in between. CDR3 length: 16 residues. The record originates from a study of beta chain features in type 1 diabetes. Study results and limitations: The study found fewer insertions and more deletions at VDJ junctions in type 1 diabetes patients. The similarity of naive, central memory and Treg TCRB repertoires appeared greater among patients than among healthy donors.

Purity above 98% was achieved in all sorted populations. Sequencing input: central memory CD4+ T cells from blood. This TCR derives from a woman aged 18-29 years in good health. This chain links TRBV2 with TRBJ2-4; possibly TRBD2 for D (5 bases). DNA of the CDR3: TGTGCCAGCAGCCTGGAGAGGGCAATAGCCAAAAACATTCAGTACTTC. It translates to CASSLERAIAKNIQYF. Looking up the rest from reference TRBV2 and TRBJ2-4 gives the full variable domain: EPEVTQTPSHQVTQMGQEVILRCVPISNHLYFYWYRQILGQKVEFLVSFYNNEISEKSEIFDDQFSVERPDGSNFTLKIRSTKLEDSAMYFCASSLERAIAKNIQYFGAGTRLSVL.